This T cell receptor beta chain was profiled in a study of identical twins (dated by TCRdb to 2016 to 2017). In terms of the full investigation: The study deep-sequenced TCR alpha and beta repertoires from monozygotic twins, unrelated adults of various ages and cord blood to test whether fetal clonotypes persist. To rule out contamination, replicate twin experiments were performed at different times with different library preparation protocols. Results the study describes overall, beyond this receptor: Out-of-frame TCR alpha sharing in monozygotic twins was systematically underestimated by recombination models, whereas sharing between unrelated individuals was in agreement with the recombination models. Because the same donors could not be followed over many years, conclusions were based on cross-sectional statistical analysis. The excess sharing between twins in beta out-of-frame sequences was weaker because fewer shared sequences reduced the signal-to-noise ratio. Compared with coincidental sharing between unrelated individuals, out-of-frame TCR alpha sequences shared between twins showed an excess of sequences with low generation probability. Zero-insertion analyses could be partly confounded by invariant T cells such as MAIT and iNKT, though diverse VJ usage argued against such confounding for most clonotypes. Fewer insertions were carried by abundant cord blood beta clonotypes; a weaker similar trend was observed in young adult naive repertoires, while no such trend was observed in memory repertoires.

At the junction V is shortened by 5 bases and J by 0 bases, with 8 bases in between. The germline V gene provides CDR1 MNHEY and CDR2 SVGEGT. The CDR3, from cysteine to phenylalanine, totals 15 residues. The kept DNA is CDR3 alone, 45 bases in frame from the first base. On this clonotype itself: Its antigen remains unidentified. Base qualities are missing; no much larger clone stands one base away.

All donors were healthy Caucasians. Three unrelated non-twin adults were additionally sequenced: a male aged 18 to 29, a male aged 50 to 60 and a female aged 50 to 60. Miltenyi CD45RO+ enrichment and human naive T-cell isolation kits were used to isolate memory (CD45RO+) and naive T cells from PBMC. The library was made by 5' RACE. Sequenced using an Illumina HiSeq 2000. A universal primer binding site was introduced by template switching, and a unique molecular identifier was present in the final cDNA, enabling accurate counting of TCR cDNA molecules. First-strand cDNA for TCR alpha and beta chains was synthesized from specific primers in the conserved constant-segment region. To control for contamination, every cDNA library was double barcoded, receiving both a SMART-Mk sample barcode and Illumina barcodes. TruSeq adapter sequences and Illumina sample barcodes were added in two successive PCR steps. The TCR alpha and beta cDNA libraries were sequenced on the Illumina HiSeq platform using custom primers. The source study handled its data this way. MiGEC was used to process raw reads and extract unique molecular identifiers, and MiXCR was used to find CDR3 positions. For each individual, recombination models were inferred using an EM algorithm with the repgenHMM and IGoR tools. The tcR package in R was used for shared clonotype analysis, with sharing normalized by the product of cloneset sizes. Out-of-frame nonproductive sequences were analyzed to study raw recombination free of thymic and clonal selection effects. TCRdb took the public reads, trimmed them with fastp at Q25, ran MiXCR for clone calling and kept in-frame beta chains. One record per CDR3 amino acid sequence lists the most common genes and DNA. The V and J calls, along with clone size, are taken from TCRdb and not from the paper's own processing. This sample is represented by a few hundred thousand distinct CDR3 sequences; around 20% of them were singletons. The top ten clones comprise around 12% of the sample.

Sequencing used naive T cells sorted from blood. The cell subset or site tag for this specimen amounts to: cells isolated with a human naive T-cell isolation kit. The chain is encoded by TRBV6-2 or TRBV6-3 joined to TRBJ2-6; there is no confident call for the D gene. The TCR was taken from a man aged 50 to 60 in good health. The base sequence is TGTGCCAGCAGTCGCGGTTACTCTGGGGCCAACGTCCTGACTTTC. This codes for CASSRGYSGANVLTF.